Listed here are 28 T cell receptor beta chains from one sample, sequenced in a study of CD8+CD57+ T cells in acquired aplastic anemia. Profiling that covered TCR beta VDJ and CDR3 relied on genomic DNA as its template. Each CDR3 protein is one row after TCRdb ran MiXCR on the reads. The table shows some 190,000 distinct CDR3 sequences, with roughly half occurring only once. Material for sequencing was sorted CD4+, CD8+, or CD8+CD57+ T cells (not recorded which) from PBMCs. Receptors were obtained from a human donor in good health, serving as a control.

Note on this clonotype: A read error may account for a junction end that differs from germline. The chain employs TRBV10-3 and TRBJ2-7; 10 bases are shared with TRBD1. Germline CDR1 ENHRY, CDR2 SYGVKD. This CDR3 has 15 amino acids. DNA for the CDR3: TGTGCCAGCAGTTACTCGAGGGACAGGGGATACGAGCAGTACTTC. This translates into CASSYSRDRGYEQYF.

J is TRBJ2-5 and V is TRBV10-3; D is uncertain. Trimming took 1 base from V and 4 from J, leaving 4 bases between them. This CDR3 comprises 12 residues. The germline V gene encodes CDR1 ENHRY and CDR2 SYGVKD. As DNA, the CDR3 is TGTGCCATCAGTGAGTATGGAGAGACCCAGTACTTC. Translated: CAISEYGETQYF.

V is TRBV19 and J is TRBJ2-1; 11 nucleotides line up with TRBD1. The junction had 2 bases not matched to a gene; V was cut back by 0 bases and J by 7 bases. Germline V CDR1 and CDR2: LNHDA, SQIVND (reference sequence). This CDR3 comprises 15 residues. CDR3 region: CASSIEDRGLNEQFF. CDR3 in DNA: TGTGCCAGTAGTATAGAGGACAGGGGGCTTAATGAGCAGTTCTTC.

At least ten counts were recorded for this clonotype. This sequence joins TRBV5-1 and TRBJ2-2; D is ambiguous. Trimming shortened V by 0 bases and J by 8 bases, and 8 bases separated the two germline ends. CDR1 SGHRS and CDR2 YFSETQ come from the germline V gene. This CDR3 is built from 13 residues. This CDR3 reads CASSLGTYGELFF. The CDR3 DNA reads TGCGCCAGCAGCTTGGGGACGTATGGGGAGCTGTTTTTT.

J is TRBJ1-4 and V is TRBV20-1; D might be TRBD1 (6 bases). Trimming cost V 4 bases and J 7 bases, with 22 bases left between them. The V gene's germline CDR1 is DFQATT and CDR2 SNEGSKA (reference sequence). The CDR3 is 16 amino acids. DNA of the CDR3: TGCAGTGCTATCCCAGGACTAGCGGGGGGCATTGAAAAACTGTTTTTT. Translation gives CSAIPGLAGGIEKLFF.

The chain has TRBV20-1 and TRBJ1-1; the D is unclear. The V gene lost 2 bases and the J gene lost 4 bases, with 14 bases spanning the gap. CDR1 is DFQATT and CDR2 is SNEGSKA in the germline V gene (reference sequence). CDR3 length: 14 amino acids. CDR3 sequence reads: CSARTLGVGTEAFF. The CDR3, as DNA: TGCAGTGCTAGAACCCTTGGGGTCGGCACTGAAGCTTTCTTT.

The chain recombines TRBV7-2 with TRBJ1-3; D uncertain. The V and J ends lost 6 bases and 1 base respectively, with 13 bases between them. The V gene's germline CDR1 is SGHTA and CDR2 FQGNSA. CDR3 size: 15 residues. The CDR3 protein is CASRLMDVSGNTIYF. The CDR3 region has the DNA TGTGCCAGCAGGCTCATGGATGTTTCTGGAAACACCATATATTTT.

V and J are TRBV4-1 and TRBJ1-2; D may be TRBD1 (5 bases). There are 16 residues in the CDR3. The germline V gene has CDR1 MGHRA and CDR2 YSYEKL. The V end lost 0 bases, the J end lost 10 bases, and 21 bases lay between the germline ends. The DNA of the CDR3 is TGCGCCAGCAGCCAAGAAAGGGAAAGGGGAACGAACGTCTACACCTTC. As protein: CASSQERERGTNVYTF.

This clonotype was picked up many times. The gene calls are TRBV28 and TRBJ1-1, with D uncertain. V lost 3 bases, J lost 0 bases, and 5 bases lay in between. The CDR3 extends over 13 amino acids. Germline assignment: CDR1 MDHEN and CDR2 SYDVKM. CDR3 residues: CASSFSMNTEAFF. The CDR3 nucleotides are TGTGCCAGCAGTTTTTCGATGAACACTGAAGCTTTCTTT. Full variable domain (missing parts from reference TRBV28 and TRBJ1-1): DVKVTQSSRYLVKRTGEKVFLECVQDMDHENMFWYRQDPGLGLRLIYFSYDVKMKEKGDIPEGYSVSREKKERFSLILESASTNQTSMYLCASSFSMNTEAFFGQGTRLTVV.

This clonotype was picked up many times. CDR3 DNA: TGTGCCAGCAGCACAAAACCCGGGGGGACGAACACCGGGGAGCTGTTTTTT. It yields the protein CASSTKPGGTNTGELFF. The chain has TRBV11-2 and TRBJ2-2, with 7 bases aligning to TRBD2. V shed 5 bases, J shed 0 bases, and the junction held 9 bases outside the gene matches. Per the germline V gene, CDR1 is SGHAT and CDR2 is FQNNGV. The CDR3 extends over 17 amino acids. The whole variable domain, remainder taken from reference TRBV11-2 and TRBJ2-2, is EAGVAQSPRYKIIEKRQSVAFWCNPISGHATLYWYQQILGQGPKLLIQFQNNGVVDDSQLPKDRFSAERLKGVDSTLKIQPAKLEDSAVYLCASSTKPGGTNTGELFFGEGSRLTVL.

The chain has TRBV7-2 and TRBJ2-7; no definite D call. The CDR3 totals 14 residues. Germline CDR1 reads SGHTA; CDR2 reads FQGNSA. Trimming removed 3 bases at V and 1 base at J, with 10 bases between. DNA for the CDR3: TGTGCCAGCAGCTTCCCGACAAGGTCCTACGAGCAGTACTTC. Its translation: CASSFPTRSYEQYF.

This clonotype was seen at least ten times. The chain carries TRBV19 and TRBJ1-6; D is uncertain. The CDR3 spans 14 residues. The V end was cut by 4 bases, the J end by 10 bases, with 14 bases between. Germline CDR1 is LNHDA and CDR2 is SQIVND (reference sequence). In nucleotides, the CDR3 is TGTGCCAGTAGTAGGGAGGCCCGGGGATCACCCCTCCACTTT. This sequence encodes CASSREARGSPLHF. The complete variable domain, with remaining parts taken from reference TRBV19 and TRBJ1-6, reads DGGITQSPKYLFRKEGQNVTLSCEQNLNHDAMYWYRQDPGQGLRLIYYSQIVNDFQKGDIAEGYSVSREKKESFPLTVTSAQKNPTAFYLCASSREARGSPLHFGNGTRLTVT.

V usage is TRBV19 and J usage is TRBJ2-6; D is tentatively TRBD1 or TRBD2 (6 bases each). CDR3 length: 14 amino acids. Trimming removed 4 bases from V and 5 bases from J, with 9 bases in between. Germline V gene data show CDR1 as LNHDA and CDR2 as SQIVND (reference sequence). DNA for the CDR3: TGTGCCAGTAGTAGGGGGGACAGGGCCAACGTCCTGACTTTC. Translating gives CASSRGDRANVLTF.

This clonotype was recorded at least ten times. The genes are TRBV18 and TRBJ2-7, with no clear D. V was trimmed by 3 bases and J by 4 bases, leaving 7 bases between them. The V gene's germline CDR1 is KGHSH and CDR2 LQKENI. The CDR3 is 12 residues long. DNA for the CDR3: TGTGCCAGCTCACCCGGCCTATACGAGCAGTACTTC. As protein: CASSPGLYEQYF.

The chain uses TRBV2 and TRBJ1-4, with D possibly matching TRBD1 (5 bases). Looked up from germline, CDR1 is SNHLY and CDR2 is FYNNEI. Trimming cost V 2 bases and J 0 bases, with 7 bases left between them. This CDR3 contains 15 residues. The chain's CDR3 is CASSERGATNEKLFF. The CDR3 DNA reads TGTGCCAGCAGTGAACGGGGCGCAACTAATGAAAAACTGTTTTTT.

This clonotype was recorded many times. The chain links TRBV24-1 to TRBJ1-5, with TRBD1 matching 7 bases. This CDR3 spans 16 amino acids. Germline V lookup: CDR1 KGHDR, CDR2 SFDVKD. The trim removed 4 bases at V and 6 bases at J, leaving 11 bases unmatched. The CDR3 DNA is TGTGCCACCAGTGAGTCCGACAGGGCTAGAGGTCAGCCCCAGCATTTT. Translation: CATSESDRARGQPQHF.

The rearrangement links TRBV29-1 to TRBJ1-2; no definite D call. Germline-derived CDR1 and CDR2 are SQVTM and ANQGSEA. This CDR3 is built from 10 residues. Trimming stripped 6 bases from V and 6 bases from J, with 8 bases between. The chain's CDR3 is CSVLRDGYTF. The CDR3 DNA reads as TGCAGCGTATTGAGGGATGGCTACACCTTC.

The chain employs TRBV7-3 and TRBJ1-6; TRBD1 aligns across 8 bases. The CDR3 is 16 residues long. Germline V gives CDR1 SGHTA, CDR2 FQGTGA. With 6 bases clipped from V and 8 bases from J, the junction kept 12 bases outside the gene matches. The CDR3 nucleotides are TGTGCCAGCAGTTCTACCGGGACAGGTAGCCATTCACCCCTCCACTTT. Protein product: CASSSTGTGSHSPLHF.

V gene TRBV7-9 combines with J gene TRBJ2-7; 9 positions agree with TRBD1. CDR1 and CDR2 (germline): SEHNR, FQNEAQ (reference sequence). Trimming took 5 bases from V and 4 from J; bases not matched to a gene: 9. The CDR3 extends over 15 amino acids. CDR3 bases: TGTGCCAGCAGCCCGGATGACAGGGGGATGTACGAGCAGTACGTC. Protein product: CASSPDDRGMYEQYV.

V gene TRBV7-8 combines with J gene TRBJ2-7; 12 nucleotides line up with TRBD2. This CDR3 is built from 20 residues. The germline V gene encodes CDR1 SGHVS and CDR2 FQNEAQ. V dropped 1 base and J dropped 3; count of bases not matched to a gene: 16. CDR3: CASSLVPTSGGIPPFYEQYF. The CDR3 coding sequence is TGTGCCAGCAGCTTAGTCCCGACTAGCGGGGGCATACCCCCCTTCTACGAGCAGTACTTC.

V gene TRBV20-1 combines with J gene TRBJ2-7, with 9 bases aligning to TRBD1. After removal of 5 bases from V and 1 base from J, the junction contained 9 bases not matched to a gene. The CDR3 is made up of 15 amino acids. CDR1 is DFQATT, CDR2 SNEGSKA, per germline (reference sequence). CDR3 region: CSAPRRTGVSYEQYF. The CDR3 nucleotides are TGCAGTGCTCCTCGCCGGACAGGGGTGTCCTACGAGCAGTACTTC.

This clonotype was detected only once. The chain couples TRBV15 to TRBJ2-7; D is possibly TRBD2 (7 bases). Per germline, CDR1 LNHNV and CDR2 YYDKDF (reference sequence). CDR3 length: 15 residues. V lost 0 bases and J lost 6, with 15 bases in between. Here the CDR3 reads CATSRDSGGYVEQYF. The CDR3 nucleotides are TGTGCCACCAGCAGAGATTCGGGGGGCTACGTCGAGCAGTACTTC.

This clonotype was seen more than once but under ten times. The DNA is omitted, as the CDR3 cannot be located on it reliably, and the CDR3 follows TCRdb's listing. V usage is TRBV7-3 and J usage is TRBJ1-3; the D call TRBD1 from the table was never checked on the DNA. CDR1 and CDR2 (germline): SGHTA, FQGTGA. The CDR3 has 24 amino acids, counting both end residues. The CDR3 region is CASSLSSGANVLTFGAGSGNTIYF.

The sample holds a few counts of this clonotype. A read error may account for a junction end that differs from germline. The chain combines TRBV6-6 with TRBJ1-5; unclear D gene. Looked up from germline, CDR1 is MNHNY and CDR2 is SVGAGI (reference sequence). The CDR3 runs to 16 residues. The CDR3 reads CAISAQLTYSNQPQHF. Written as DNA, the CDR3 is TGTGCCATCAGTGCCCAACTAACTTATAGCAATCAGCCCCAGCATTTT.

This clonotype was seen more than once but under ten times. The chain employs TRBV25-1 and TRBJ1-5, with D perhaps TRBD1 (6 bases). V shed 3 bases and J shed 7 bases, with 22 bases lying between them. Per germline, CDR1 MGHDK and CDR2 SYGVNS. There are 17 residues in the CDR3. The CDR3 region is CASSEPPGGTPDQPQHF. The DNA of the CDR3 is TGTGCCAGCAGTGAGCCACCCGGCGGGACACCGGACCAGCCCCAGCATTTT.

This clonotype has a count of ten or more. The chain recombines TRBV9 with TRBJ1-1, with D tentatively TRBD1 (5 bases). V lost 6 bases and J lost 1, with 10 bases in between. CDR3 size: 13 residues. The germline V gene has CDR1 SGDLS and CDR2 YYNGEE. The CDR3 sequence: CASKGRANTEAFF. The CDR3 DNA is TGTGCCAGCAAGGGGAGGGCGAACACTGAAGCTTTCTTT.

A remark on this clonotype: An end of the junction differs from the germline gene, which may be a read error. CDR3 DNA sequence: TGTGCCATCAGTGGTGGGGGCTCCTACGTGCAGTACTTC. It specifies CAISGGGSYVQYF. V usage is TRBV10-3 and J usage is TRBJ2-7; a weak D match, TRBD1 (6 bases). CDR3 size: 13 residues. Germline-derived CDR1 and CDR2 are ENHRY and SYGVKD.

A word on this clonotype: The junction differs from germline at one of its ends, possibly a read error. The chain carries TRBV6-6 and TRBJ1-2; no clear D gene. This CDR3 region has 14 residues. Germline lookup yields CDR1 MNHNY and CDR2 SVGAGI (reference sequence). In DNA, the CDR3 is TGTGCCAGCACCACATCGACGTCGGGCGCAGGCCGAAACTTC. It is translated as CASTTSTSGAGRNF.